The entry that follows covers one T cell receptor beta chain sequence. The antigen is undetermined. The data were taken from a study of blood T cells in healthy people across ages. Alongside a J-beta primer mix, a sample-barcoded 5' primer served in a second PCR lasting about 7 to 12 cycles. Every cDNA molecule bore a tag from a template-switch adaptor containing 12 random nucleotides. TCRdb fed the 5' RACE reads into MiXCR, producing one record per CDR3 protein. This sample yields roughly 680,000 distinct CDR3 sequences, of which 45% to 60% are seen a single time; about 13% belongs to the top ten. They isolated at least 6 million PBMCs from each sample. Study-wide results and caveats: Nothing was known about donor CMV status, and this possibly confounded expanded clonotype changes. Naive CD4+ cells and diversity were both higher in long-lived donors than in aged donors.

CDR3 length: 14 residues. The germline V gene encodes CDR1 ENHRY and CDR2 SYGVKD. V was clipped by 8 bases and J by 1 base; unmatched bases: 7. The specimen sequenced was blood. The chain has TRBV10-3 and TRBJ1-1; TRBD1 matches 7 bases. The clonotype was recovered from a woman aged 80 or over in good health. The DNA for the CDR3 is TGTGCCATCGACGAGGGGACAGAGAACACTGAAGCTTTCTTT. Encoded protein: CAIDEGTENTEAFF.